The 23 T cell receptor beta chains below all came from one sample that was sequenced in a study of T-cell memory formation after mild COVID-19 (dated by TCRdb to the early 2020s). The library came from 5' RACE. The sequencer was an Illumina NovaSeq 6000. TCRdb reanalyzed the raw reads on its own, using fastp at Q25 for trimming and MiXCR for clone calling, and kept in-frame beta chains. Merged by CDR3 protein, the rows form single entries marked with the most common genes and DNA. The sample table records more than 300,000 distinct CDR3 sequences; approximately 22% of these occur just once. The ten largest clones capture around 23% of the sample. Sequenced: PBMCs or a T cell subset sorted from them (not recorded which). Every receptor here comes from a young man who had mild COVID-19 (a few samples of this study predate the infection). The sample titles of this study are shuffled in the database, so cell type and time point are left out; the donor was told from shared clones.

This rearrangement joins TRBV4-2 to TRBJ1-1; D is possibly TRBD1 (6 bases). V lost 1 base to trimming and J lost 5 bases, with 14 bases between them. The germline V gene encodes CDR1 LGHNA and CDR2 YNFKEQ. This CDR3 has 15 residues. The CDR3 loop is CASSQGTGRLTEAFF. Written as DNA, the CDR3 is TGTGCCAGCAGCCAAGGTACAGGGCGGTTAACTGAAGCTTTCTTT.

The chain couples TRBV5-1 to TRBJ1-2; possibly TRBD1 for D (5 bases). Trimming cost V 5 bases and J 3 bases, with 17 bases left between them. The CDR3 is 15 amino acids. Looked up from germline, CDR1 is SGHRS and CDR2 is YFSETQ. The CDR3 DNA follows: TGCGCCAGCAGTTTGTTACCGGGGCCCGACTATGGCTACACCTTC. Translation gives CASSLLPGPDYGYTF.

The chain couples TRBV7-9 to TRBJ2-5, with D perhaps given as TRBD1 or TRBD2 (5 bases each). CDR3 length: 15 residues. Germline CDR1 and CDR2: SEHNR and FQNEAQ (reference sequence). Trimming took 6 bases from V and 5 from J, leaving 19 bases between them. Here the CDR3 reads CASSPPKGRWETQYF. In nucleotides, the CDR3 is TGTGCCAGCAGTCCGCCCAAGGGGAGATGGGAGACCCAGTACTTC.

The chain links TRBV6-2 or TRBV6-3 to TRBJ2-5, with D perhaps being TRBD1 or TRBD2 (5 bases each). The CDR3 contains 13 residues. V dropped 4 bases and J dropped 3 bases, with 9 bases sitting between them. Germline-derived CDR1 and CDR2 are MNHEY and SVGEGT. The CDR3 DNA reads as TGTGCCAGCAGTTTCCGGGACGAAGAGACCCAGTACTTC. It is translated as CASSFRDEETQYF.

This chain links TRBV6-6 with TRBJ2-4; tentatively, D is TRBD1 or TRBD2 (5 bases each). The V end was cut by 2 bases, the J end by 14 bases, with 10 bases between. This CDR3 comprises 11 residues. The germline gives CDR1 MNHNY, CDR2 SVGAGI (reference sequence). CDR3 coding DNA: TGTGCCAGCAGTTACCTTAGGGACGAGTACTTC. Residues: CASSYLRDEYF.

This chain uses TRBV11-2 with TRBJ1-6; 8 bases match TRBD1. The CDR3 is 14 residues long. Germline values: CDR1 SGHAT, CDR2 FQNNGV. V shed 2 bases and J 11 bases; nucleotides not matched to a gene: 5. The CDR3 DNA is TGTGCCAGCAGCTTACAGGGGGCGCGGACACCCCTCCACTTT. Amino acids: CASSLQGARTPLHF.

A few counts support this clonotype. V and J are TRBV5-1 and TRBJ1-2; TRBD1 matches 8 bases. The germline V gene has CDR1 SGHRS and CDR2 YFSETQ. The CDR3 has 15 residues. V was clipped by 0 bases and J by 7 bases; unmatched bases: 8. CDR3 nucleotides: TGCGCCAGCAGCTTGGAGGCAGGGGGCATCGGTGGCTACACCTTC. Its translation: CASSLEAGGIGGYTF.

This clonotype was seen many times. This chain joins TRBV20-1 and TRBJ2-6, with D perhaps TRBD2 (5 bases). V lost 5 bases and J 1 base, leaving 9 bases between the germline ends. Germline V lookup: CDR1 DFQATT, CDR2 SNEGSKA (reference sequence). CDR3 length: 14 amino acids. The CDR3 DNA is TGCAGTGCTCCTACTAGGTCTGGGGCCAACGTCCTGACTTTC. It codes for CSAPTRSGANVLTF.

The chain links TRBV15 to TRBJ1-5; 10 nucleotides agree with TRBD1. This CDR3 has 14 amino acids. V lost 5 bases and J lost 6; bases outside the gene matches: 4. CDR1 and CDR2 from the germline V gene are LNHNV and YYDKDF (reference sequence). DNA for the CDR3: TGTGCCACCAGCCTCGACAGGGGGCGTCAGCCCCAGCATTTT. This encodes CATSLDRGRQPQHF.

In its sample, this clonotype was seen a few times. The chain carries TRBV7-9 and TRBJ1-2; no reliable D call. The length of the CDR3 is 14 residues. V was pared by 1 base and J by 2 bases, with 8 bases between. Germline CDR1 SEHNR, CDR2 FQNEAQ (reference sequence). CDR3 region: CASSLEFQNYGYTF. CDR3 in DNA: TGTGCCAGCAGCTTAGAGTTCCAAAACTATGGCTACACCTTC.

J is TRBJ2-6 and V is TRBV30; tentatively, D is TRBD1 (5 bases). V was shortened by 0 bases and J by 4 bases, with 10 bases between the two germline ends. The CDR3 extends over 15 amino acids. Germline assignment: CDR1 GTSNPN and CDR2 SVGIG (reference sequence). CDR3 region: CAWSVQAAGANVLTF. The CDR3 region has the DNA TGTGCCTGGAGTGTACAGGCCGCAGGGGCCAACGTCCTGACTTTC.

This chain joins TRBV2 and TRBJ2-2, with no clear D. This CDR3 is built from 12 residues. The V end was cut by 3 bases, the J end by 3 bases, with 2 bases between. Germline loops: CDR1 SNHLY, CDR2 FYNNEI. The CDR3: CASSDHTGELFF. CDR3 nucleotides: TGTGCCAGCAGTGACCACACCGGGGAGCTGTTTTTT.

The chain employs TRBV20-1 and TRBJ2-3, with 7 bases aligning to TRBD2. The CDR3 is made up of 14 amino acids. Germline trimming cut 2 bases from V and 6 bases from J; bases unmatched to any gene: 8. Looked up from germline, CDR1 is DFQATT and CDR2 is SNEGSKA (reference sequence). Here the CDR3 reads CSARPGTTLDTQYF. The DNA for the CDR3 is TGCAGTGCTAGACCTGGGACTACGTTGGATACGCAGTATTTT.

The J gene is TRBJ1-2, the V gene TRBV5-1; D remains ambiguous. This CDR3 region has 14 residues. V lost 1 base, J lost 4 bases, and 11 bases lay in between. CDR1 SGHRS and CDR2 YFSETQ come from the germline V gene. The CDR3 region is CASSLSPRTYGYTF. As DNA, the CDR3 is TGCGCCAGCAGCTTGTCCCCCAGGACCTATGGCTACACCTTC.

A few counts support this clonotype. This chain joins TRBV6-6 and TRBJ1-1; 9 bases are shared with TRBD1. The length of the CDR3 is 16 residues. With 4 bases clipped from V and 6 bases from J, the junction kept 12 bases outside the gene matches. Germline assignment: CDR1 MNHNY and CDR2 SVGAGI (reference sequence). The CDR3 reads CASSLPGTGRFSEAFF. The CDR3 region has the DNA TGTGCCAGCAGTTTGCCCGGGACAGGGAGGTTTTCTGAAGCTTTCTTT.

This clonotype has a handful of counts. This chain's CDR3 is CASSSYRGSQPQHF. The CDR3 DNA sequence: TGTGCCAGCAGTAGCTACAGGGGGAGTCAGCCCCAGCATTTT. The rearrangement links TRBV12-3 or TRBV12-4 to TRBJ1-5; 8 nucleotides match TRBD1. Trimming cost V 5 bases and J 6 bases; bases outside gene matches: 6. This CDR3 comprises 14 residues.

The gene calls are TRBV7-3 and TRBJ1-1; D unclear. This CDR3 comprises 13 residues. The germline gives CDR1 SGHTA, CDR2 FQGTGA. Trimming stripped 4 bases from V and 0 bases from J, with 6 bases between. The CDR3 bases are TGTGCCAGCAGCTCGCTGGTGAACACTGAAGCTTTCTTT. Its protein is CASSSLVNTEAFF.

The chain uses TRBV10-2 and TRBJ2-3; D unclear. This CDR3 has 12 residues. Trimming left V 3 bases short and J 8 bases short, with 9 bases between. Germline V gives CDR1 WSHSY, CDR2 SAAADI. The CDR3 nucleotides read TGCGCCAGCAGTGATTTCCCGGGTACGCAGTATTTT. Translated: CASSDFPGTQYF.

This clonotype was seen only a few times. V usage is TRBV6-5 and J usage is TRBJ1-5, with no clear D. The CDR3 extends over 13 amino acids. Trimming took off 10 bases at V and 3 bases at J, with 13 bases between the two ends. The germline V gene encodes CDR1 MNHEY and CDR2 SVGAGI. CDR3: CATKNAVNQPQHF. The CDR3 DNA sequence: TGTGCCACTAAAAATGCAGTCAATCAGCCCCAGCATTTT.

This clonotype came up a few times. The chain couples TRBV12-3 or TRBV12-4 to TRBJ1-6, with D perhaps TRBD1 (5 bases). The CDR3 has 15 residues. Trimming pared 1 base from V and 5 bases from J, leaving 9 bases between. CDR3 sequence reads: CASSLVGGDNSPLHF. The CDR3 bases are TGTGCCAGCAGTTTAGTGGGGGGAGATAATTCACCCCTCCACTTT.

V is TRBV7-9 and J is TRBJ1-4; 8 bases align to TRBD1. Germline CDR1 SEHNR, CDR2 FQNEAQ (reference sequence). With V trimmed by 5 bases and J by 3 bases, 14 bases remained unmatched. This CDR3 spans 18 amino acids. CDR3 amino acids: CASSPGTGRRRANEKLFF. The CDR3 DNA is TGTGCCAGCAGCCCCGGGACAGGACGAAGGAGAGCTAATGAAAAACTGTTTTTT.

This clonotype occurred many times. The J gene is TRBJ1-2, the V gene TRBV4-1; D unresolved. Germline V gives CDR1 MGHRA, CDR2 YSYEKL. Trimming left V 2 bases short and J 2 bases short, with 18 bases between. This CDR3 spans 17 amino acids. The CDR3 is CASSQFRRDTRNYGYTF. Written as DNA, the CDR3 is TGCGCCAGCAGCCAATTTCGTAGGGATACCCGCAACTATGGCTACACCTTC.

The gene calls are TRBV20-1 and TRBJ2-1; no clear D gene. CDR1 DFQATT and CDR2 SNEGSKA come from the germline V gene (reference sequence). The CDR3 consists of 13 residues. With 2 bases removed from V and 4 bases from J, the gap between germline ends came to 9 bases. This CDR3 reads CSARKGLYNEQFF. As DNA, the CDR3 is TGCAGTGCTAGAAAAGGCCTATACAATGAGCAGTTCTTC.